Each of the 28 T cell receptor beta chains below was sequenced from the same sample in a study of cytomegalovirus exposure and HLA in healthy donors. The PCR had 60 Vbeta and 13 Jbeta primers. TCRdb's table, derived via immunoSEQ multiplex PCR, lists solely in-frame clones and lacks some. The data contain about 160,000 clones, 85% of them singletons. The sequencing sample was made of PBMCs. The receptors shown here come from a man between 18 and 35 years old in good health and CMV-seropositive.

This chain uses TRBV29-1 with TRBJ1-2, with D uncertain. The ends were cut back, 7 bases at V and 8 bases at J, with 8 bases in the middle. The CDR3 has 9 residues. Per germline, CDR1 SQVTM and CDR2 ANQGSEA. The CDR3 bases are TGCAGCGCCGGTTACGGCTACACCTTC. Residues: CSAGYGYTF.

The chain couples TRBV4-2 to TRBJ1-1; D not resolved. V was trimmed by 4 bases and J by 0 bases, leaving 12 bases between them. Germline CDR1 LGHNA, CDR2 YNFKEQ. CDR3 size: 15 residues. The CDR3 reads CASSPPQTMNTEAFF. The CDR3 DNA sequence: TGTGCCAGCAGCCCGCCACAGACAATGAACACTGAAGCTTTCTTT.

The chain has TRBV6-5 and TRBJ2-7; D might be TRBD1 (5 bases). The CDR3 loop spans 16 amino acids. The germline V and J ends were trimmed by 0 bases and 0 bases, with 12 bases remaining between them. Looked up from germline, CDR1 is MNHEY and CDR2 is SVGAGI. The CDR3 region is CASSYSDSLLSYEQYF. The CDR3 region has the DNA TGTGCCAGCAGTTACTCCGACAGTTTGCTCTCCTACGAGCAGTACTTC.

V and J are TRBV7-9 and TRBJ1-2, with D possibly matching TRBD1 (6 bases). The CDR3 contains 13 residues. Between the trimmed V and J ends, which lost 6 bases and 6 bases, there was a span of 14 bases. Germline V gene data show CDR1 as SEHNR and CDR2 as FQNEAQ (reference sequence). This CDR3 reads CASSIGTTHGYTF. Written as DNA, the CDR3 is TGTGCCAGCAGTATAGGGACAACTCATGGCTACACCTTC.

V gene TRBV18 combines with J gene TRBJ1-1; D unclear. The CDR3 runs 13 residues. Germline assignment: CDR1 KGHSH and CDR2 LQKENI. V gave up 6 bases and J gave up 3 bases, with 11 bases separating them. The CDR3 nucleotides are TGTGCCAGCTCCCTTAATGGAGACACTGAAGCTTTCTTT. It specifies CASSLNGDTEAFF. The entire variable domain, with the rest obtained from reference TRBV18 and TRBJ1-1, is as follows: NAGVMQNPRHLVRRRGQEARLRCSPMKGHSHVYWYRQLPEEGLKFMVYLQKENIIDESGMPKERFSAEFPKEGPSILRIQQVVRGDSAAYFCASSLNGDTEAFFGQGTRLTVV.

J is TRBJ2-5 and V is TRBV7-6; 12 bases map to TRBD2. The ends lost 5 bases at V and 0 bases at J; junction bases unmatched: 7. The CDR3 is made up of 17 amino acids. CDR1 is SGHVS, CDR2 FNYEAQ, per germline. CDR3: CASSPGLAGPYQETQYF. As DNA, the CDR3 is TGTGCCAGCAGCCCCGGACTAGCGGGGCCGTACCAAGAGACCCAGTACTTC.

This chain uses TRBV6-6 with TRBJ2-1; 10 bases are a match to TRBD2. Germline V gives CDR1 MNHNY, CDR2 SVGAGI (reference sequence). V lost 6 bases and J lost 8; bases outside the gene matches: 7. The CDR3 totals 14 residues. The CDR3 DNA is TGTGCCAGCAGCCTAAGCGGGGGGGAGTATGAGCAGTTCTTC. Protein sequence: CASSLSGGEYEQFF.

The table lists this clone with a few counts. The chain has TRBV11-3 and TRBJ2-3, with a weak D call TRBD1 (6 bases). The CDR3 sequence is 16 residues long. Germline V lookup: CDR1 SGHNT, CDR2 YENEEA. V lost 3 bases and J lost 2, with 15 bases in between. The CDR3 here is CASSLTGGRNTDTQYF. DNA for the CDR3: TGTGCCAGCAGCTTGACAGGCGGCAGGAACACAGATACGCAGTATTTT.

The rearrangement uses TRBV10-3 and TRBJ1-5; the D is unclear. This CDR3 contains 17 residues. The ends were cut back, 0 bases at V and 5 bases at J, with 17 bases in the middle. From germline, CDR1 is ENHRY and CDR2 SYGVKD. The CDR3 sequence is CAISESLLGGSDQPQHF. The CDR3 DNA reads as TGTGCCATCAGTGAGTCGTTGTTAGGAGGGTCCGATCAGCCCCAGCATTTT.

The gene calls are TRBV4-2 and TRBJ2-3, with D perhaps matching TRBD2 (6 bases). The CDR3 covers 17 residues. Deletions cut 0 bases from V and 2 bases from J, with 15 bases between. The germline gives CDR1 LGHNA, CDR2 YNFKEQ. Here the CDR3 DNA reads TGTGCCAGCAGCCAAGATGCTGGAGCGGGTCCCACAGATACGCAGTATTTT. Translating it yields CASSQDAGAGPTDTQYF.

As for this clone: One junction end does not reproduce the germline sequence, and a read error may be involved. The chain couples TRBV5-6 to TRBJ2-6; a possible D gene is TRBD1 (5 bases). Per the germline V gene, CDR1 is SGHDT and CDR2 is YYEEEE. CDR3 length: 15 residues. This CDR3 is CASSLGISGANGLTF. DNA of the CDR3: TGTGCCAGCAGCTTGGGAATCTCTGGGGCCAACGGCCTGACTTTC.

This chain connects TRBV6-5 to TRBJ1-5; possible D gene TRBD1, 6 bases. The CDR3 has 15 amino acids. Germline CDR1 and CDR2: MNHEY and SVGAGI. Between the trimmed V and J ends, which lost 6 bases and 0 bases, there was a span of 12 bases. CDR3 bases: TGTGCCAGCAGGCCCGTACAGGGTAGCAATCAGCCCCAGCATTTT. Its translation is CASRPVQGSNQPQHF.

The chain links TRBV9 to TRBJ2-5; TRBD2 aligns across 11 bases. This CDR3 spans 16 amino acids. Germline V gene lookup returns CDR1 SGDLS and CDR2 YYNGEE. V lost 4 bases, J lost 4 bases, and 9 bases stayed unmatched. The CDR3 DNA reads TGTGCCAGCAGCCCCCTTAGCGGGGGGGCCGGAGAGACCCAGTACTTC. Amino acid sequence: CASSPLSGGAGETQYF.

The CDR3 region is CASSLLSSYNEQFF. CDR3 nucleotides: TGTGCCAGCAGCTTACTGAGCTCCTACAATGAGCAGTTCTTC. The gene calls are TRBV7-8 and TRBJ2-1; D is unclear. Germline V gene data show CDR1 as SGHVS and CDR2 as FQNEAQ. Trimming took off 2 bases at V and 0 bases at J, with 5 bases between the two ends. There are 14 residues in the CDR3. The whole variable domain, remainder taken from reference TRBV7-8 and TRBJ2-1, is GAGVSQSPRYKVAKRGQDVALRCDPISGHVSLFWYQQALGQGPEFLTYFQNEAQLDKSGLPSDRFFAERPEGSVSTLKIQRTQQEDSAVYLCASSLLSSYNEQFFGPGTRLTVL.

The J gene is TRBJ1-2, the V gene TRBV19, with 10 nucleotides matching TRBD1. Germline trimming cut 4 bases from V and 8 bases from J; bases unmatched to any gene: 4. Germline CDR1 is LNHDA and CDR2 is SQIVND (reference sequence). CDR3 length: 13 residues. CDR3 nucleotide sequence: TGTGCCAGTAGTACCGGGACAGGGGTAGGCTACACCTTC. This translates into CASSTGTGVGYTF.

The chain carries TRBV5-1 and TRBJ2-5; 7 bases map to TRBD1. The CDR3 extends over 15 amino acids. The trim removed 4 bases at V and 9 bases at J, leaving 15 bases unmatched. The germline gives CDR1 SGHRS, CDR2 YFSETQ. CDR3 DNA sequence: TGCGCCAGCAGCCCACGGGACAGCCAGTTGGAGGCCCAGTACTTC. It codes for CASSPRDSQLEAQYF.

The chain employs TRBV6-5 and TRBJ2-7; TRBD1 matches 8 bases. The J segment lost 3 bases and the V segment lost 6 bases, leaving 7 bases of the junction unmatched. The CDR3 is 14 amino acids. Germline V gene sequence: CDR1 MNHEY, CDR2 SVGAGI. CDR3 amino acids: CASSPRQGNYEQYF. The CDR3 nucleotides read TGTGCCAGCAGCCCAAGACAGGGGAACTACGAGCAGTACTTC.

The gene calls are TRBV7-6 and TRBJ2-2, with a tentative D call TRBD1 (6 bases). The germline V gene has CDR1 SGHVS and CDR2 FNYEAQ. CDR3 length: 16 amino acids. Trimming took off 4 bases at V and 6 bases at J, with 18 bases between the two ends. Here the CDR3 reads CASSSPFNRDPGELFF. In DNA form, the CDR3 reads TGTGCCAGCAGCTCACCATTCAACAGGGATCCCGGGGAGCTGTTTTTT.

This clone was seen a handful of times. V is TRBV6-5 and J is TRBJ2-2; 7 nucleotides match TRBD1. The CDR3 sequence is 14 residues long. The V gene's germline CDR1 is MNHEY and CDR2 SVGAGI. With 4 bases clipped from V and 6 bases from J, the junction kept 5 bases outside the gene matches. The CDR3 sequence: CASSLRQGPGELFF. CDR3 coding DNA: TGTGCCAGCAGTTTACGACAGGGTCCCGGGGAGCTGTTTTTT.

J is TRBJ2-5 and V is TRBV4-1; D is unresolved. CDR3 length: 16 residues. Per germline, CDR1 MGHRA and CDR2 YSYEKL. V was cut by 0 bases and J by 0 bases, with 11 bases left in between. CDR3 in DNA: TGCGCCAGCAGCCAAGATTTCCGGCGGAACCAAGAGACCCAGTACTTC. This codes for CASSQDFRRNQETQYF.

This rearrangement joins TRBV7-2 to TRBJ1-6; TRBD1 matches 7 bases. Germline-derived CDR1 and CDR2 are SGHTA and FQGNSA. This CDR3 contains 14 residues. The junction had 2 bases not matched to a gene; V was cut back by 4 bases and J by 5 bases. CDR3 DNA: TGTGCCAGCAGCTCGGGACAGAATAATTCACCCCTCCACTTT. It translates to CASSSGQNNSPLHF.

The V call is TRBV5-6, the J call TRBJ2-7; TRBD2 aligns across 8 bases. CDR1 and CDR2 from the germline V gene are SGHDT and YYEEEE. The CDR3 totals 16 residues. V was clipped by 4 bases and J by 4 bases; unmatched bases: 13. The CDR3 DNA follows: TGTGCCAGCAGCCCAGACGGGGGGGGTGCTGGATACGAGCAGTACTTC. Amino acid sequence: CASSPDGGGAGYEQYF.

The V and J genes are TRBV7-2 and TRBJ2-5; tentative D call: TRBD1 (5 bases). This CDR3 spans 13 amino acids. Germline V gene sequence: CDR1 SGHTA, CDR2 FQGNSA. V lost 1 base and J lost 4, with 7 bases in between. CDR3 loop: CASSLVGRETQYF. DNA for the CDR3: TGTGCCAGCAGCTTAGTGGGGCGAGAGACCCAGTACTTC.

The chain recombines TRBV5-4 with TRBJ1-1, with 10 bases aligning to TRBD1. Germline V gene data show CDR1 as SGHNT and CDR2 as YYREEE (reference sequence). CDR3 length equals 16 residues. Trimming cost V 0 bases and J 1 base; bases outside gene matches: 3. The CDR3 here is CASSLARTGGNTEAFF. Written as DNA, the CDR3 is TGTGCCAGCAGCTTGGCGAGGACAGGGGGGAACACTGAAGCTTTCTTT. The whole variable domain, remainder taken from reference TRBV5-4 and TRBJ1-1, is ETGVTQSPTHLIKTRGQQVTLRCSSQSGHNTVSWYQQALGQGPQFIFQYYREEENGRGNFPPRFSGLQFPNYSSELNVNALELDDSALYLCASSLARTGGNTEAFFGQGTRLTVV.

The chain couples TRBV4-3 to TRBJ2-1, with a tentative D call TRBD2 (6 bases). The V end was cut by 0 bases, the J end by 10 bases, with 22 bases between. The germline V gene has CDR1 LGHNA and CDR2 YSLEER. The length of the CDR3 is 17 residues. The CDR3 region has the DNA TGCGCCAGCAGCCAAGATTTTAGGGCGGGACCCAAAAAAGAGCAGTTCTTC. Translated, it gives CASSQDFRAGPKKEQFF.

This chain links TRBV19 with TRBJ1-2, with 9 bases aligning to TRBD1. CDR1 and CDR2 from the germline V gene are LNHDA and SQIVND (reference sequence). This CDR3 has 11 amino acids. V shed 8 bases, J shed 8 bases, and the junction held 3 bases outside the gene matches. In DNA form, the CDR3 reads TGTGCCAGTGGGACAGGGCGCGGCTACACCTTC. This sequence encodes CASGTGRGYTF.

Comment on this clone: One junction end disagrees with the germline gene, perhaps due to a read error. The V and J genes are TRBV27 and TRBJ2-1, with unresolved D. This CDR3 has 14 amino acids. CDR1 MNHEY and CDR2 SMNVEV come from the germline V gene (reference sequence). For the CDR3, the DNA is TGTGCCAGGAGTTTCCCGCGCTCCTACAATGAGCAGTTCTTC. Protein sequence: CARSFPRSYNEQFF.

The rearrangement joins TRBV6-1 to TRBJ2-1, with D tentatively TRBD1 (6 bases). The CDR3 has 13 amino acids. Trimming removed 4 bases from V and 4 bases from J, with 8 bases in between. Germline CDR1 MNHNS, CDR2 SASEGT. The CDR3 sequence is CASSATGYNEQFF. The CDR3 DNA reads as TGTGCCAGCAGTGCGACAGGTTACAATGAGCAGTTCTTC.